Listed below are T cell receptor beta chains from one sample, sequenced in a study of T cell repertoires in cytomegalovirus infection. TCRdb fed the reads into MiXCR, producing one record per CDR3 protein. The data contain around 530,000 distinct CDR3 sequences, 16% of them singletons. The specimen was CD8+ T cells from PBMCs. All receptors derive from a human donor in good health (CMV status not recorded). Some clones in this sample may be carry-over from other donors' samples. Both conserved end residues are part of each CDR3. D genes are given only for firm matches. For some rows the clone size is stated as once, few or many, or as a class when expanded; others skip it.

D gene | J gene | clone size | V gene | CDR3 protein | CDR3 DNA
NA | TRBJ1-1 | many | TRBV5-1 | CASIGASTEAFF | TGCGCCAGCATAGGGGCCAGCACTGAAGCTTTCTTT
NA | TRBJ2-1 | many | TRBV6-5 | CASSYTDRAKEGNEQFF | TGTGCCAGCAGTTACACAGACAGGGCTAAGGAGGGCAATGAGCAGTTCTTC
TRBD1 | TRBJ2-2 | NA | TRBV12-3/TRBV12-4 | CASSPTGDNTGELFF | TGTGCCAGCAGTCCTACAGGGGATAACACCGGGGAGCTGTTTTTT
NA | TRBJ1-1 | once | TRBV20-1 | CSARDHKMNTEAFF | TGCAGTGCTAGAGATCACAAGATGAACACTGAAGCTTTCTTT
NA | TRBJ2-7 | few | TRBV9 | CASSSHSNRYEQYF | TGTGCCAGCAGCTCCCACAGTAACCGCTACGAGCAGTACTTC
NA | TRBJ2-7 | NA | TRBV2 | CASSEGRSPYEQYF | TGTGCCAGCAGTGAGGGCAGATCCCCCTACGAGCAGTACTTC
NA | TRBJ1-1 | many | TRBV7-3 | CASSSPSDTEAFF | TGTGCCAGCAGCTCCCCGTCCGACACTGAAGCTTTCTTT
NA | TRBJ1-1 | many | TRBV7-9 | CASSFSPTANTEAFF | TGTGCCAGCAGCTTCAGCCCAACAGCAAACACTGAAGCTTTCTTT
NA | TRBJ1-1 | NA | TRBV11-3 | CASSLARYTEAFF | TGTGCCAGCAGCTTAGCCCGTTACACTGAAGCTTTCTTT
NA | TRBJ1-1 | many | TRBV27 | CASSPDRSGFTEAFF | TGTGCCAGCAGTCCTGACAGATCCGGGTTCACTGAAGCTTTCTTT
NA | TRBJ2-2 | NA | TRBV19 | CASSMGPGELNTGELFF | TGTGCCAGTAGTATGGGACCGGGGGAACTCAACACCGGGGAGCTGTTTTTT
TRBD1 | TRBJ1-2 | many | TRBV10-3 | CAISGTGAGYGYTF | TGTGCCATCAGTGGGACAGGGGCGGGCTATGGCTACACCTTC
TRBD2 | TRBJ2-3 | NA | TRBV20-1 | CSAPPSSGGWDTQYF | TGCAGTGCCCCGCCCTCTAGCGGGGGTTGGGATACGCAGTATTTT
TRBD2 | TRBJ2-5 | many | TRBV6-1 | CASSVTSGSQETQYF | TGTGCCAGCAGTGTGACTAGCGGGTCACAAGAGACCCAGTACTTC
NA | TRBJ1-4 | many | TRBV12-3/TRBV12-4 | CASSTERRPFGGAANEKLFF | TGTGCCAGCAGTACAGAAAGGAGACCCTTCGGCGGCGCGGCTAATGAAAAACTGTTTTTT
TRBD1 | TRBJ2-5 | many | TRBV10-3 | CAISDPPGQVDGQETQYF | TGTGCCATCAGTGATCCCCCGGGACAGGTAGATGGCCAAGAGACCCAGTACTTC
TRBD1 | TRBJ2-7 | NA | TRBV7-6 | CASSPRQGPYEQYF | TGTGCCAGCAGTCCTAGACAGGGTCCCTACGAGCAGTACTTC
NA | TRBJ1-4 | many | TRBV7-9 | CASSRPGLADEKLFF | TGTGCCAGCAGCCGCCCGGGACTAGCAGATGAAAAACTGTTTTTT
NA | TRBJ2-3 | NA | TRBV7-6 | CASSLGVSLADTQYF | TGTGCCAGCAGCTTAGGCGTTTCCCTAGCGGATACGCAGTATTTT
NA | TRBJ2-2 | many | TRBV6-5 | CASSYFSSGEANTGELFF | TGTGCCAGCAGTTACTTCTCCTCGGGAGAGGCGAACACCGGGGAGCTGTTTTTT
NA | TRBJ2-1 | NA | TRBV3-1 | CASSQEGSINEQFF | TGTGCCAGCAGCCAAGAGGGGAGTATCAATGAGCAGTTCTTC
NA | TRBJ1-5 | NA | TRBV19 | CASSIVRDSNQPQHF | TGTGCCAGTAGTATAGTGCGGGATAGCAATCAGCCCCAGCATTTT
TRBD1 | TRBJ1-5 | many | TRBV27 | CASSAGTGGDQPQHF | TGTGCCAGCAGCGCCGGGACAGGGGGCGATCAGCCCCAGCATTTT
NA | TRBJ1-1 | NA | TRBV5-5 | CASSLTAFQGWGNTEAFF | TGTGCCAGCAGCTTGACTGCCTTTCAGGGATGGGGGAACACTGAAGCTTTCTTT
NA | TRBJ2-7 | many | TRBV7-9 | CASSLAPGNGPKDEQYF | TGTGCCAGCAGCTTAGCCCCGGGAAACGGGCCAAAAGACGAGCAGTACTTC
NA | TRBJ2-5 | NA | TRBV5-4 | CASSPRVQNQETQYF | TGTGCCAGCAGCCCCCGCGTACAGAACCAAGAGACCCAGTACTTC
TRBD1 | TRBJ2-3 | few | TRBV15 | CASMTGVGTDTQYF | TGTGCCTCCATGACAGGGGTAGGCACAGATACGCAGTATTTT
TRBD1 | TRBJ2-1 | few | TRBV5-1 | CASSSRQGRLDEQFF | TGCGCCAGCAGCTCCAGACAGGGCCGGTTAGATGAGCAGTTCTTC
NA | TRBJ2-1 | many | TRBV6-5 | CASSLPETNEQFF | TGTGCCAGCAGTTTACCTGAAACCAATGAGCAGTTCTTC
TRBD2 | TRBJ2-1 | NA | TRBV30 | CAYRTGASGVYNEQFF | TGTGCCTATAGAACTGGGGCTAGCGGGGTTTACAATGAGCAGTTCTTC
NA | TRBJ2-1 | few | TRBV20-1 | CSAPGVAEDNEQFF | TGCAGTGCCCCCGGGGTAGCGGAAGACAATGAGCAGTTCTTC
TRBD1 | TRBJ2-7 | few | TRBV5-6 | CASSLGQGILLSYEQYF | TGTGCCAGCAGCTTGGGACAGGGCATTCTATTGTCCTACGAGCAGTACTTC
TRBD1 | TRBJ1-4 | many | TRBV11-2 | CASSAHTGAGEKLFF | TGTGCCAGCAGCGCCCATACAGGGGCTGGTGAAAAACTGTTTTTT
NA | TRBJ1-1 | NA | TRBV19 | CATSRRGNTEAFF | TGTGCCACCTCTCGACGGGGGAACACTGAAGCTTTCTTT
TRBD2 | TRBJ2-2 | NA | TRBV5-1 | CASSLALSREGNTGVLFF | TGCGCCAGCAGCTTGGCTCTGTCTCGGGAGGGTAACACCGGGGTGCTGTTTTTT
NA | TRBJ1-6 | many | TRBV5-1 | CASSLTPPYNSPLHF | TGCGCCAGCAGCCTCACTCCCCCCTATAATTCACCCCTCCACTTT
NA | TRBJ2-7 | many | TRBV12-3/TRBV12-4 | CASSFGPNYEQYF | TGTGCCAGTTCGTTCGGACCCAACTACGAGCAGTACTTC